The entry below describes one TCR beta chain. In its sample, this clone was seen a few times. The target of this receptor is not known. Base qualities are missing; no much larger clone stands one base away. This specimen's time point label, interpreted: baseline before oral tofacitinib. Peripheral blood and lesional scalp punch biopsies were obtained from patients with alopecia areata. PBMCs were separated by density centrifugation and stained for CD3, CD4 and CD8, after which CD4+ and CD8+ T cells were sorted on a FACSAria. The protocol used for the library was the immunoSEQ multiplex PCR assay. For TCR sequencing, RNA was extracted from every sample and reverse transcribed into cDNA to serve as template. SuperScript III was used for first-strand cDNA synthesis, primed with a 2:1 mix of oligo-dT and random hexamers. A synthetic immune receptor repertoire was used to measure amplification bias, and any remaining bias was corrected computationally. The original pipeline was this. Raw reads were preprocessed to remove errors, and CDR3 was defined by IMGT conventions from the conserved cysteine to phenylalanine. Clonality was calculated as 1 minus Shannon entropy normalized by log2 of the number of productive unique TCRs. Whether each scalp clone was CD4 or CD8 was inferred by checking scalp TCRbeta sequences against the CD4 and CD8 repertoires from sorted blood. Imported from immuneACCESS, the table was reduced by TCRdb to in-frame sequences with V and J called. These copies leave out some clones; in studies compared against another copy, an unresolved V gene accounts for under half, and the cause of the remainder is not known. V and J calls plus clone size are reproduced from that table; the DNA served to infer D and trimming. The sample table lists about 150,000 clones, approximately 53% of them with a count of one. The top ten constitute 19% of the sample.

From the germline V gene (reference sequence), CDR1 is SEHNR and CDR2 is FQNEAQ. The CDR3 has 13 amino acids, counting the end cysteine and phenylalanine. Just the 39-base CDR3 DNA is kept, in frame starting at base 1. Trimming removed 6 bases from V and 2 bases from J, leaving 11 bases between the germline ends. The data derive from a study of CD8+ T cells in alopecia areata (dated by TCRdb to the late 2010s). About the full investigation: The treated patients, all with moderate-to-severe alopecia areata, were enrolled in an open-label pilot trial of oral tofacitinib given at 5 to 10 mg twice daily. Tofacitinib was administered for 6 to 18 months, and 6 months of follow-up off drug were then conducted to assess delayed response and recurrence. High-throughput TCRbeta sequencing was used to examine T cell clonal expansion in alopecia areata in both the C3H/HeJ mouse model and human patients. Human TCRbeta sequencing covered scalp tissue and sorted CD4+ and CD8+ peripheral blood T cells from patchy and totalis/universalis alopecia areata patients and healthy controls. Tofacitinib-treated patients had biopsies at baseline and at 4 and 24 weeks of treatment, with a later scalp biopsy in several patients. Clonality in the scalp was compared among normal scalp (n=4), patchy alopecia areata scalp (n=8), and alopecia totalis/universalis scalp (n=8). RNA came from the PAXgene miRNA kit for fixed scalp, the miRNeasy kit for PBMCs, and the RNeasy kit for mouse skin. immunoSEQ multiplex PCR using 35 Vbeta forward primers and 13 Jbeta reverse primers was used to amplify TCRbeta CDR3 regions.

Study-wide conclusions, independent of this receptor: Lesional scalp, especially in alopecia totalis/universalis, showed higher clonality and more expanded CD8+ clones than normal scalp, suggesting antigenic drive. Unlike mouse skin, where gammadelta T cells dominate, normal human skin contains resident alphabeta T cells that get sequenced too, which complicates analysis of the scalp TCR repertoire. Shared TCR sequences between patients were less evident than in mice, which may be partly attributable to HLA diversity in the patient population.

Material: CD8+ T cells sorted from blood, obtained at week 0. The origin of this receptor is a human donor with alopecia areata. The chain links TRBV7-9 with TRBJ2-7; TRBD2 is a possible D gene, resting on 6 matching bases. The sequence in DNA is TGTGCCAGCAGGGGGACTGCAACCTACGAGCAGTACTTC. It translates to CASRGTATYEQYF.